This T cell receptor beta chain was retrieved from a study of CD8 T cells in ankylosing spondylitis. General study results and limits: Relatively rare in peripheral blood, disease-linked clones were also CD8+. Researchers reportedly found disease-linked clones significantly enriched in matched ankylosing spondylitis synovial fluid. About 8 highly homologous variants formed a TCR beta motif that appeared characteristic of ankylosing spondylitis blood.

This CDR3 contains 16 residues. Trimming took off 5 bases at V and 0 bases at J, with 14 bases between the two ends. Germline V CDR1 and CDR2: SEHNR, FQNEAQ (reference sequence). This clonotype was observed a few times. Its antigen is undetermined. TCRdb reprocessed the 5' RACE reads via MiXCR and lists one record per CDR3 protein. Of 200,000 to 250,000 distinct CDR3 sequences in the sample, 6% to 8% were seen once. The TCR was taken from a male donor with ankylosing spondylitis. The sample comprised blood, either unsorted or a sorted T cell fraction (not recorded which). The chain has TRBV7-9 and TRBJ2-1; possible D gene TRBD2, 5 bases. The CDR3 here is CASSPLPGFSYNEQFF. The DNA for the CDR3 is TGTGCCAGCAGCCCTTTACCGGGGTTCTCCTACAATGAGCAGTTCTTC.